This T cell receptor beta chain is from a study of shared clonotypes between healthy human individuals. Turning to the study itself: The plates for each donor numbered three CD4 naive, three CD4 memory, two CD8 naive and one CD8 memory.

This CDR3 is built from 15 residues. Losses at the gene ends were 4 bases for V and 4 bases for J; bases not matched to a gene: 6. The germline V gene encodes CDR1 MDHEN and CDR2 SYDVKM. This table comes from immunoSEQ multiplex PCR, and its TCRdb copy is limited to in-frame clones, with some not included. Here the sample spans more than 2,000,000 clones, approximately 94% being singletons. This TCR was recovered from a man between 18 and 35 years old in good health. The rearrangement joins TRBV28 to TRBJ1-4, with TRBD1 matching over 7 bases. The sample comprised naive CD4+ T cells sorted from blood. Regarding subset: CD45RA+ positively selected. The CDR3 DNA sequence: TGTGCCAGCAGTTCCCCGACAGGGCTTAATGAAAAACTGTTTTTT. Protein product: CASSSPTGLNEKLFF.